The clone carrying this TCR beta chain has a count of ten or more. Its target is unknown. This sample stems from a study of T cells in Graves' hyperthyroidism and ophthalmopathy. Study observations and caveats: Most thyroid clonotypes with frequency above 0.001 were detected in blood. Ophthalmopathy and stable hyperthyroidism were separated by a 13 V-J model.

Exclusions: uncontrolled infection, other autoimmune disease, pregnancy, lactation. The PBMCs were sourced from fresh peripheral blood (approximately 10 ml). Researchers amplified the TCR beta CDR3 regions from RNA transcripts. TCR CDR3 underwent first-round RT-PCR with the HTBI primer set. One entry per CDR3 protein, called by TCRdb with MiXCR from the multiplex PCR reads. The sample lists over 300,000 distinct CDR3 sequences, approximately 15% occurring once. V was shortened by 10 bases and J by 6 bases, with 21 bases between the two germline ends. The germline V gene encodes CDR1 KGHSH and CDR2 LQKENI. This CDR3 has 15 residues.

Sequenced material: blood. This chain uses TRBV18 with TRBJ1-4; perhaps TRBD1 as D (5 bases). The TCR sequence derives from a woman aged 55-70 years with Graves' hyperthyroidism. CDR3 residues: CATGTGPGEDEKLFF. The CDR3 bases are TGTGCCACCGGAACAGGCCCCGGGGAAGATGAAAAACTGTTTTTT.